This T cell receptor beta chain was recovered during a study of siplizumab effects on memory and regulatory T cells. Findings and caveats of the study: Neither a naive nor a memory phenotype was assignable to roughly 80-96% of proliferating CD4+ or CD8+ clones. Reactions containing siplizumab showed mappable alloreactive CD4+ clones averaging approximately 74% Treg-derived, versus about 28% in controls.

This clone was seen more than once but under ten times. As yet, its antigen is unknown. This CDR3 has 13 residues. V lost 3 bases to trimming and J lost 4 bases, with 9 bases between them. CDR1 is LNHDA and CDR2 is SQIVND in the germline V gene (reference sequence). Produced via immunoSEQ multiplex PCR; TCRdb's table is partial and in-frame only. The data hold roughly 110,000 clones, with just under 95% observed a single time. The clonotype was recovered from a human donor in good health. The sequencing sample was made of non-Treg CD4+ T cells sorted from blood. The chain has TRBV19 and TRBJ1-1; D is unresolved. The CDR3 nucleotides are TGTGCCAGTAGTATTTTGGGCAGCACTGAAGCTTTCTTT. Residues: CASSILGSTEAFF.